The rows below give T cell receptor beta chains drawn from one sample of a study of T cells in Graves' hyperthyroidism and ophthalmopathy. TCRdb reprocessed the multiplex PCR reads via MiXCR and lists one record per CDR3 protein. The sample comprises approximately 330,000 distinct CDR3 sequences, roughly 18% of which are singletons, and about half rests with the top ten. Sequencing input: blood. The receptors derive from a woman between 45 and 60 years old with Graves' hyperthyroidism. The CDR3 runs from the conserved cysteine through the conserved F or W. Fields, in order: V gene, clone size, J gene, D gene, CDR3 DNA, CDR3 protein. A D gene is named only where the DNA matches it firmly. Clone sizes are given selectively: once, few, many, or a class where the clone is expanded.

V gene: TRBV7-2; clone size: NA; J gene: TRBJ2-1; D gene: TRBD2; CDR3 DNA: TGTGCCAGCAGCCAGACTAGCGGGAGGGCCATTTACAATGAGCAGTTCTTC; CDR3 protein: CASSQTSGRAIYNEQFF
V gene: TRBV18; clone size: NA; J gene: TRBJ2-4; D gene: NA; CDR3 DNA: TGTGCCAGCTCACCAGATATAGCCAAAAACATTCAGTACTTC; CDR3 protein: CASSPDIAKNIQYF
V gene: TRBV20-1; clone size: NA; J gene: TRBJ2-3; D gene: TRBD2; CDR3 DNA: TGCAGTGCTAGAGGAGGCCTAGCGGGAGCGGCGGATACGCAGTATTTT; CDR3 protein: CSARGGLAGAADTQYF
V gene: TRBV5-1; clone size: few; J gene: TRBJ1-2; D gene: NA; CDR3 DNA: TGCGCCAGCGCCACCCAGCCAGGATCTAACTATGGCTACACCTTC; CDR3 protein: CASATQPGSNYGYTF
V gene: TRBV6-1; clone size: NA; J gene: TRBJ1-2; D gene: TRBD1; CDR3 DNA: TGTGCCAGCCTGAGGACAGGGGGCGGCTACACCTTC; CDR3 protein: CASLRTGGGYTF
V gene: TRBV5-6; clone size: NA; J gene: TRBJ1-2; D gene: NA; CDR3 DNA: TGTGCCAGCACCCTTGAGGAAGGCTTCTATGGCTACACCTTC; CDR3 protein: CASTLEEGFYGYTF
V gene: TRBV20-1; clone size: few; J gene: TRBJ2-1; D gene: TRBD2; CDR3 DNA: TGCAGTGCTGGGACTAGCACCTACAATGAGCAGTTCTTC; CDR3 protein: CSAGTSTYNEQFF
V gene: TRBV28; clone size: NA; J gene: TRBJ2-2; D gene: NA; CDR3 DNA: TGTGCCAGCAGGATCCGGGGCACCGGGGAGCTGTTTTTT; CDR3 protein: CASRIRGTGELFF
V gene: TRBV20-1; clone size: NA; J gene: TRBJ2-5; D gene: TRBD2; CDR3 DNA: TGCAGTGCCTTTCCCGGACTAGAGATTCAAGAGACCCAGTACTTC; CDR3 protein: CSAFPGLEIQETQYF
V gene: TRBV20-1; clone size: few; J gene: TRBJ2-6; D gene: NA; CDR3 DNA: TGCAGTGCCCTGACTAATTCTGGGGCCAACGTCCTGACTTTC; CDR3 protein: CSALTNSGANVLTF
V gene: TRBV27; clone size: many; J gene: TRBJ1-1; D gene: NA; CDR3 DNA: TGTGCCAGCAGTCCCTGGGCAGGTAGCACTGAAGCTTTCTTT; CDR3 protein: CASSPWAGSTEAFF
V gene: TRBV19; clone size: NA; J gene: TRBJ2-4; D gene: NA; CDR3 DNA: TGTGCCAGTAGTTATAAAACCGGGGGTCTAAACATTCAGTACTTC; CDR3 protein: CASSYKTGGLNIQYF
V gene: TRBV4-1; clone size: NA; J gene: TRBJ1-3; D gene: NA; CDR3 DNA: TGCGCCAGCAGCCAAGATCATGGGGGGATCTCTGGAAACACCATATATTTT; CDR3 protein: CASSQDHGGISGNTIYF
V gene: TRBV20-1; clone size: NA; J gene: TRBJ2-1; D gene: NA; CDR3 DNA: TGCAGTGCTGAAGGGACATACTACAATGAGCAGTTCTTC; CDR3 protein: CSAEGTYYNEQFF
V gene: TRBV13; clone size: NA; J gene: TRBJ2-2; D gene: NA; CDR3 DNA: TGTGCCAGCAGCCACGGGACAGGGGAGCTGTTTTTT; CDR3 protein: CASSHGTGELFF
V gene: TRBV6-1; clone size: many; J gene: TRBJ2-1; D gene: TRBD2; CDR3 DNA: TGTGCCAGCAGTGCACAATTCGGACTAGCGGGAGCAAATGAGCAGTTCTTC; CDR3 protein: CASSAQFGLAGANEQFF
V gene: TRBV20-1; clone size: many; J gene: TRBJ2-7; D gene: TRBD2; CDR3 DNA: TGCAGTGCTAGATCAACACCGGGACTAGCGGGAGATGGGTACGAGCAGTACTTC; CDR3 protein: CSARSTPGLAGDGYEQYF